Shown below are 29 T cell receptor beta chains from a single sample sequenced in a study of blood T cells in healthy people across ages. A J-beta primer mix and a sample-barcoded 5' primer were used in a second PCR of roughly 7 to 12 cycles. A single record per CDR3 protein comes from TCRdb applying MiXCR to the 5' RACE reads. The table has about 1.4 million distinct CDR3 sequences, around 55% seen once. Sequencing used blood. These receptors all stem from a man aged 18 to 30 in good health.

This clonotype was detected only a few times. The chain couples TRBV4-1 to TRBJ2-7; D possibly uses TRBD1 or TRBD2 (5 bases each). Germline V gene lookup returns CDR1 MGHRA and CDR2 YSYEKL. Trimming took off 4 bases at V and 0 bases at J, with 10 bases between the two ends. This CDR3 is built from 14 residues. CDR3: CASSPRDASYEQYF. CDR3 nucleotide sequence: TGCGCCAGCAGCCCCCGGGACGCCTCCTACGAGCAGTACTTC.

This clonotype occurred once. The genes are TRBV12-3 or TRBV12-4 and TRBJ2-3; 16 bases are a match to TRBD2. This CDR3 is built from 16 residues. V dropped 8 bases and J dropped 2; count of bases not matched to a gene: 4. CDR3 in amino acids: CASRGLAGGVTDTQYF. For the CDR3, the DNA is TGTGCCAGCCGGGGACTAGCGGGAGGGGTCACAGATACGCAGTATTTT.

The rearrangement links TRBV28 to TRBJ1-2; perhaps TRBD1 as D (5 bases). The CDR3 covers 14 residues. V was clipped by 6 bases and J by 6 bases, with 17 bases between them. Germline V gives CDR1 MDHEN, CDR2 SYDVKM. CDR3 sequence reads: CASRHLTGGHGYTF. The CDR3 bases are TGTGCCAGCAGACACCTGACGGGGGGTCATGGCTACACCTTC.

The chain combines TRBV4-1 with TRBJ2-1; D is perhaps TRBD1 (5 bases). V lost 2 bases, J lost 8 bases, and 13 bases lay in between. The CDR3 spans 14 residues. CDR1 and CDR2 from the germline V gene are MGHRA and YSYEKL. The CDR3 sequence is CASSQSTGSYEQFF. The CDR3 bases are TGCGCCAGCAGCCAATCAACAGGTTCATATGAGCAGTTCTTC.

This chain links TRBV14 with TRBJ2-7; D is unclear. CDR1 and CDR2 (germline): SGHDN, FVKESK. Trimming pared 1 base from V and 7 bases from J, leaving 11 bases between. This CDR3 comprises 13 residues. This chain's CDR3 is CASSQVPRHEQYF. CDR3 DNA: TGTGCCAGCAGCCAAGTTCCCCGACATGAGCAGTACTTC.

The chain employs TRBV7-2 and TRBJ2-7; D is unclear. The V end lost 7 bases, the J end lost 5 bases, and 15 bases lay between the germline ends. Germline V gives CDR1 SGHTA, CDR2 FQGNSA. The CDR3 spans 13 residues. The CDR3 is CASTRDGPHEQYF. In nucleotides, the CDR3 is TGTGCCAGCACACGAGACGGTCCTCACGAGCAGTACTTC.

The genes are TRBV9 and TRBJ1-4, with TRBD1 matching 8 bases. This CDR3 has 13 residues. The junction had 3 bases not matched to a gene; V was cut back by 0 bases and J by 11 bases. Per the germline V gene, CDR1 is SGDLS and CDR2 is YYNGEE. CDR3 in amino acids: CASSVEQGAKLFF. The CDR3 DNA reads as TGTGCCAGCAGCGTAGAGCAGGGGGCCAAACTGTTTTTT.

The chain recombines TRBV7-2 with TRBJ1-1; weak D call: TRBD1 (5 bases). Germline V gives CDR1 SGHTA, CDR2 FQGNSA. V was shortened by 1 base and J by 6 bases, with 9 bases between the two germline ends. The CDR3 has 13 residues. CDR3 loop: CASSLEGDSEAFF. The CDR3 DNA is TGTGCCAGCAGCTTAGAAGGGGATTCTGAAGCTTTCTTT. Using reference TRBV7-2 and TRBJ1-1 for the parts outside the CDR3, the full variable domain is GAGVSQSPSNKVTEKGKDVELRCDPISGHTALYWYRQSLGQGLEFLIYFQGNSAPDKSGLPSDRFSAERTGGSVSTLTIQRTQQEDSAVYLCASSLEGDSEAFFGQGTRLTVV.

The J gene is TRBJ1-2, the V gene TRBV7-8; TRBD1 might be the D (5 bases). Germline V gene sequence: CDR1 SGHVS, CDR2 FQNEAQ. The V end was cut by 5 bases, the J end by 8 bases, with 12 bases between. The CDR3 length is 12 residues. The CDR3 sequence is CASSPNRRGYTF. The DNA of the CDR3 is TGTGCCAGCAGCCCAAACAGGCGGGGCTACACCTTC.

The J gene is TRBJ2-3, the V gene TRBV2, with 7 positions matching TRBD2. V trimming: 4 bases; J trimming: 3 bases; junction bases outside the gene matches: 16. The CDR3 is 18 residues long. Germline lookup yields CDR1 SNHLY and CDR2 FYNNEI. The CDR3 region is CASSVSESLAEATDTQYF. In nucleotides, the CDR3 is TGTGCCAGCAGTGTCTCTGAGTCGCTAGCGGAGGCTACAGATACGCAGTATTTT.

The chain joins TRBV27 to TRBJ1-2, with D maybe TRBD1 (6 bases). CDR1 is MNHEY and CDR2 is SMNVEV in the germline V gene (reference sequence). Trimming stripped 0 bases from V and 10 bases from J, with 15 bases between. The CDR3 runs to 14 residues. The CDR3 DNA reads TGTGCCAGCAGTTTATCCCAAACAGGGACCACCTACACCTTC. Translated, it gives CASSLSQTGTTYTF.

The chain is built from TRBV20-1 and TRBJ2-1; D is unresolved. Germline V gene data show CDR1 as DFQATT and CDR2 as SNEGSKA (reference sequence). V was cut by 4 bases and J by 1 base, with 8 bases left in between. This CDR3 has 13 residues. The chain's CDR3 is CSAKDGSYNEQFF. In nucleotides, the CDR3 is TGCAGTGCTAAGGACGGGTCCTACAATGAGCAGTTCTTC.

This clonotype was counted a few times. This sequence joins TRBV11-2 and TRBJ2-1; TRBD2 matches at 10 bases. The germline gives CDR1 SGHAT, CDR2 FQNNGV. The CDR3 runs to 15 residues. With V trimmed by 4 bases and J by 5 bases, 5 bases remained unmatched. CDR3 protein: CASSSDLAGDNEQFF. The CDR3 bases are TGTGCCAGCAGCTCCGACCTAGCGGGGGACAATGAGCAGTTCTTC.

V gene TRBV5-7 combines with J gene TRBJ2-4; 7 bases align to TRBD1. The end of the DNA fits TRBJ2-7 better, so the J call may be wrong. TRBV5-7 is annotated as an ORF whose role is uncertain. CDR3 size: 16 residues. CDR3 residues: CASSHIPGTEGPEQYF. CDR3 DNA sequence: TGTGCCAGCAGCCACATACCCGGGACAGAGGGCCCCGAGCAGTACTTC.

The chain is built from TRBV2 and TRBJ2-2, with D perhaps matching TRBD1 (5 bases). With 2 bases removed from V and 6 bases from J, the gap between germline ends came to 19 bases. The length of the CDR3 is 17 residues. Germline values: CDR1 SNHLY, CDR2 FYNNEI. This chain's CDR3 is CASSEWGGRAVAGELFF. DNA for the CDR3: TGTGCCAGCAGTGAATGGGGCGGCAGGGCGGTCGCCGGGGAGCTGTTTTTT.

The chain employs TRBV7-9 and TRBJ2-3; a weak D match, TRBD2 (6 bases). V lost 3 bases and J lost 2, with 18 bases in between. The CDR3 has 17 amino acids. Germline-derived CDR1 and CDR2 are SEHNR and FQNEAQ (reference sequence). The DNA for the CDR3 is TGTGCCAGCAGCTTCTTCGGCGGCGGGATACACACAGATACGCAGTATTTT. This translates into CASSFFGGGIHTDTQYF.

The CDR3 protein is CASSTYRAQAFF. Written as DNA, the CDR3 is TGTGCCAGCAGTACCTACAGGGCCCAAGCTTTCTTT. The rearrangement links TRBV25-1 to TRBJ1-1, with a tentative D call TRBD1 (6 bases). Germline-derived CDR1 and CDR2 are MGHDK and SYGVNS. The CDR3 consists of 12 residues. V lost 5 bases and J lost 9, with 13 bases in between.

CDR3 region: CASSWPDGYTF. CDR3 nucleotide sequence: TGTGCCAGCAGTTGGCCGGATGGCTACACCTTC. V gene TRBV28 combines with J gene TRBJ1-2, with D unresolved. Germline values: CDR1 MDHEN, CDR2 SYDVKM. The CDR3 consists of 11 residues. V was trimmed by 4 bases and J by 6 bases, leaving 6 bases between them.

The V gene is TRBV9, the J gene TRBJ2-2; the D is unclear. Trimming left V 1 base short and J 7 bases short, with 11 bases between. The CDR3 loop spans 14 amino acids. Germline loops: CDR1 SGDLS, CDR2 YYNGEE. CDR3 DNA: TGTGCCAGCAGCGTATCTCTAGGAGACGGGGAGCTGTTTTTT. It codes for CASSVSLGDGELFF.

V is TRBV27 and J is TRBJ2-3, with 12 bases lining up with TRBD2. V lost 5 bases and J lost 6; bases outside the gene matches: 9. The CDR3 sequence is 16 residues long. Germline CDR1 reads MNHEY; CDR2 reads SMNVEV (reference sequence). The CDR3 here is CASSLSSGGVGDTQYF. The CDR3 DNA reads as TGTGCCAGCAGTCTCTCTAGCGGGGGGGTTGGGGATACGCAGTATTTT.

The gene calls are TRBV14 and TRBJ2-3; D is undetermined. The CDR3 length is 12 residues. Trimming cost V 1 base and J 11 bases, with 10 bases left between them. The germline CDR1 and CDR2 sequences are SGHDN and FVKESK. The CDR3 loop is CASSQAVRRQYF. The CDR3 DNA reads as TGTGCCAGCAGCCAAGCGGTACGAAGGCAGTATTTT.

CDR3 nucleotides: TGTGCCATCAGGTACGAGCAGTACTTC. Its translation is CAIRYEQYF. The chain joins TRBV10-3 to TRBJ2-4; no clear D gene. The better agreement between TRBJ2-7 and the DNA end casts doubt on the J call. Germline V gene sequence: CDR1 ENHRY, CDR2 SYGVKD. This CDR3 spans 9 amino acids.

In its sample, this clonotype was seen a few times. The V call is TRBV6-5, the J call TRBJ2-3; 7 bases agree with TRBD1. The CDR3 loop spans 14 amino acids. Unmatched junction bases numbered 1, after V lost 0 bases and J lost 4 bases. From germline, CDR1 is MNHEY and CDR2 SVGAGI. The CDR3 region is CASSYSTGADTQYF. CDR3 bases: TGTGCCAGCAGTTACTCCACAGGGGCAGATACGCAGTATTTT.

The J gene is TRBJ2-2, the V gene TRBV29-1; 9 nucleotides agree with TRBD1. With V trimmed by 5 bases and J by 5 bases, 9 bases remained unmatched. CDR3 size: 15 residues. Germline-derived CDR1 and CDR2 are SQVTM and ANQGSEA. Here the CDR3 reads CSVSSTGGRTGELFF. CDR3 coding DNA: TGCAGCGTTTCCTCTACAGGGGGCAGGACCGGGGAGCTGTTTTTT.

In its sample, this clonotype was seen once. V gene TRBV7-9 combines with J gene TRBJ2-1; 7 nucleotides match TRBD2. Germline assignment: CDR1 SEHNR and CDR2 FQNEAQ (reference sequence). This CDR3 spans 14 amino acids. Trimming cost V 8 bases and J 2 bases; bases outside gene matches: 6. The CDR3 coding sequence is TGTGCCAGCGAGGAGCGGGAACCCTACAATGAGCAGTTCTTC. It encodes CASEEREPYNEQFF.

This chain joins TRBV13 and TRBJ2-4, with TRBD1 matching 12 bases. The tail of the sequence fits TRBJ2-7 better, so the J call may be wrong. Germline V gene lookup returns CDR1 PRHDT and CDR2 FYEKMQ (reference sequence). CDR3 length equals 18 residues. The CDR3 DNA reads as TGTGCCAGCAGCACACAGGGACAGGGGGCGCGTCCTTTCTACGAGCAGTACTTC. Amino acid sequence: CASSTQGQGARPFYEQYF.

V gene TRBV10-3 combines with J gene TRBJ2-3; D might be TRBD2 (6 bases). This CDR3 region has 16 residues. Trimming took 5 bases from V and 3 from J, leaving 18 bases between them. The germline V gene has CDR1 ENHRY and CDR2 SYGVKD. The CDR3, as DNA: TGTGCCATCAGTACCCCGGAACGACTAGGGACAGATACGCAGTATTTT. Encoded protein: CAISTPERLGTDTQYF.

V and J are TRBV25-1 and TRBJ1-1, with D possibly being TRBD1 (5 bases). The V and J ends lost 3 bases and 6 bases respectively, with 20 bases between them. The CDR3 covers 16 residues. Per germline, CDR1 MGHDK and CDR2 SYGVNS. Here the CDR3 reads CASSDPHTSGDSEAFF. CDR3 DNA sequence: TGTGCCAGCAGTGACCCTCACACGTCCGGGGACTCTGAAGCTTTCTTT. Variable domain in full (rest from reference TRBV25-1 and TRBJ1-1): EADIYQTPRYLVIGTGKKITLECSQTMGHDKMYWYQQDPGMELHLIHYSYGVNSTEKGDLSSESTVSRIRTEHFPLTLESARPSHTSQYLCASSDPHTSGDSEAFFGQGTRLTVV.

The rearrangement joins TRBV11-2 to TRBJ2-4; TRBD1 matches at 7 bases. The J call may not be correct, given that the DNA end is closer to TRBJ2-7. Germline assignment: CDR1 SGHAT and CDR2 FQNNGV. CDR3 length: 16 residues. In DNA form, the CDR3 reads TGTGCCAGCAGCCCCACTACGGGACAGAAGATCTACGAGCAGTACTTC. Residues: CASSPTTGQKIYEQYF.